This entry lists 31 T cell receptor beta chains sequenced from one sample in a study of blood T cell repertoires in COVID-19. Only in-frame clones appear in the TCRdb table, and some are missing; sequencing was by immunoSEQ multiplex PCR. The profile shows about 140,000 clones, less than 80% of them singletons. Sequenced sample: peripheral blood. The receptors here all came from a woman of 80 years or more with active or convalescent COVID-19.

This chain uses TRBV2 with TRBJ1-1, with 8 nucleotides matching TRBD1. Germline loops: CDR1 SNHLY, CDR2 FYNNEI. V shed 5 bases, J shed 4 bases, and the junction held 9 bases outside the gene matches. This CDR3 region has 15 residues. Here the CDR3 DNA reads TGTGCCAGCAGTTTATACAGGGGGGGGGTCACTGAAGCTTTCTTT. Translation: CASSLYRGGVTEAFF.

Only a few counts were recorded for this clone. The rearrangement joins TRBV14 to TRBJ1-5, with no clear D. The CDR3 extends over 13 amino acids. V lost 3 bases to trimming and J lost 6 bases, with 9 bases between them. The germline V gene encodes CDR1 SGHDN and CDR2 FVKESK. The CDR3 bases are TGTGCCAGCAGCCAGGGTCAGGCTCAGCCCCAGCATTTT. The encoded protein is CASSQGQAQPQHF.

The chain has TRBV19 and TRBJ1-5; 9 bases are a match to TRBD1. There are 15 residues in the CDR3. The germline gives CDR1 LNHDA, CDR2 SQIVND (reference sequence). With 6 bases clipped from V and 6 bases from J, the junction kept 9 bases outside the gene matches. DNA of the CDR3: TGTGCCAGTAGCGACAAACAGGGGGCTGGTCAGCCCCAGCATTTT. It specifies CASSDKQGAGQPQHF.

The CDR3 spells CASNLGTGVREQYF. The CDR3 coding sequence is TGTGCCAGCAACCTGGGAACAGGGGTTCGCGAGCAGTACTTC. The chain joins TRBV6-5 to TRBJ2-7; 7 bases align to TRBD1. Germline CDR1 and CDR2: MNHEY and SVGAGI. The trim removed 7 bases at V and 6 bases at J, leaving 12 bases unmatched. The CDR3 sequence is 14 residues long.

The chain links TRBV6-6 to TRBJ2-2, with a tentative D call TRBD2 (6 bases). From germline, CDR1 is MNHNY and CDR2 SVGAGI (reference sequence). V was trimmed by 4 bases and J by 2 bases, leaving 11 bases between them. This CDR3 contains 15 residues. CDR3 sequence: CASSFSDYNTGELFF. The CDR3 DNA reads as TGTGCCAGCAGTTTCTCGGACTACAACACCGGGGAGCTGTTTTTT.

CDR3 region: CASSLGTSGASRETQYF. In DNA form, the CDR3 reads TGTGCCAGCAGCTTAGGTACTAGCGGGGCTTCGAGGGAGACCCAGTACTTC. The V gene is TRBV7-3, the J gene TRBJ2-5, with 10 bases fitting TRBD2. This CDR3 spans 17 amino acids. Germline trimming cut 2 bases from V and 5 bases from J; bases unmatched to any gene: 11. Per germline, CDR1 SGHTA and CDR2 FQGTGA.

The J gene is TRBJ2-2, the V gene TRBV24-1, with D possibly TRBD2 on 6 matching bases. The CDR3 runs 17 residues. Trimming left V 5 bases short and J 3 bases short, with 18 bases between. Germline V CDR1 and CDR2: KGHDR, SFDVKD. CDR3 region: CATSGFGVAVDTGELFF. CDR3 DNA sequence: TGTGCCACCAGTGGCTTTGGGGTAGCGGTTGACACCGGGGAGCTGTTTTTT.

A single count supports this clone. This CDR3 reads CASNRDTNEKLFF. Written as DNA, the CDR3 is TGTGCCAGTAACCGGGATACTAATGAAAAACTGTTTTTT. The genes are TRBV19 and TRBJ1-4; D uncertain. The V gene's germline CDR1 is LNHDA and CDR2 SQIVND (reference sequence). The length of the CDR3 is 13 residues. V dropped 7 bases and J dropped 2 bases, with 8 bases sitting between them.

The chain is built from TRBV6-5 and TRBJ1-5, with 8 bases fitting TRBD1. Trimming removed 4 bases from V and 1 base from J; junction bases left unmatched: 6. The length of the CDR3 is 16 residues. Germline loops: CDR1 MNHEY, CDR2 SVGAGI. Here the CDR3 DNA reads TGTGCCAGCAGTTGGGGACAGGTCGGCAGCAATCAGCCCCAGCATTTT. Its translation is CASSWGQVGSNQPQHF.

This chain links TRBV13 with TRBJ1-4; tentatively, D is TRBD1 (5 bases). Germline values: CDR1 PRHDT, CDR2 FYEKMQ (reference sequence). The CDR3 consists of 12 residues. Trimming removed 4 bases at V and 10 bases at J, with 10 bases between. CDR3 region: CASSSREGKLFF. The CDR3 DNA reads as TGTGCCAGCAGCTCCAGGGAGGGAAAACTGTTTTTT.

This clone was seen a single time. The V and J genes are TRBV6-5 and TRBJ1-2; D is unresolved. Trimming removed 2 bases from V and 4 bases from J, with 8 bases in between. Germline V lookup: CDR1 MNHEY, CDR2 SVGAGI. This CDR3 has 13 residues. CDR3 loop: CASSYKRVYGYTF. CDR3 coding DNA: TGTGCCAGCAGTTACAAACGGGTCTATGGCTACACCTTC.

The chain joins TRBV5-1 to TRBJ1-1, with D unresolved. Trimming took off 0 bases at V and 2 bases at J, with 5 bases between the two ends. This CDR3 has 13 residues. Germline V CDR1 and CDR2: SGHRS, YFSETQ. The chain's CDR3 is CASSLAPNTEAFF. The CDR3, as DNA: TGCGCCAGCAGCTTGGCCCCAAACACTGAAGCTTTCTTT. Based on the CDR3 plus reference TRBV5-1 and TRBJ1-1, the full variable domain is KAGVTQTPRYLIKTRGQQVTLSCSPISGHRSVSWYQQTPGQGLQFLFEYFSETQRNKGNFPGRFSGRQFSNSRSEMNVSTLELGDSALYLCASSLAPNTEAFFGQGTRLTVV.

The V call is TRBV15, the J call TRBJ2-7; D remains ambiguous. CDR1 LNHNV and CDR2 YYDKDF come from the germline V gene (reference sequence). This CDR3 contains 12 residues. V lost 3 bases to trimming and J lost 2 bases, with 5 bases between them. The CDR3 is CATSSQTYEQYF. The CDR3 DNA sequence: TGTGCCACCAGCAGCCAGACCTACGAGCAGTACTTC. The variable domain in full, completed from reference TRBV15 and TRBJ2-7, reads DAMVIQNPRYQVTQFGKPVTLSCSQTLNHNVMYWYQQKSSQAPKLLFHYYDKDFNNEADTPDNFQSRRPNTSFCFLDIRSPGLGDTAMYLCATSSQTYEQYFGPGTRLTVT.

The rearrangement links TRBV4-2 to TRBJ2-2; tentatively, D is TRBD2 (5 bases). CDR3 length equals 15 residues. CDR1 is LGHNA and CDR2 is YNFKEQ in the germline V gene. With 1 base removed from V and 6 bases from J, the gap between germline ends came to 12 bases. The CDR3 spells CASSQVRRGPGELFF. In nucleotides, the CDR3 is TGTGCCAGCAGCCAAGTTAGGCGAGGGCCCGGGGAGCTGTTTTTT.

In its sample, this clone was seen many times. V is TRBV28 and J is TRBJ1-2, with 12 positions matching TRBD1. The CDR3 is made up of 17 amino acids. Unmatched junction bases numbered 12, after V lost 5 bases and J lost 5 bases. Germline V gene data show CDR1 as MDHEN and CDR2 as SYDVKM. The CDR3 loop is CASSATGTGGRGYGYTF. CDR3 coding DNA: TGTGCCAGCAGTGCAACCGGGACAGGGGGCCGGGGTTATGGCTACACCTTC.

Only one count was recorded for this clone. The chain links TRBV5-1 to TRBJ1-5; the D is unclear. Germline V gives CDR1 SGHRS, CDR2 YFSETQ. The V end was cut by 4 bases, the J end by 7 bases, with 15 bases between. The CDR3 spans 14 residues. DNA for the CDR3: TGCGCCAGCAGCCCCATTTTTCAACGGCAGCCCCAGCATTTT. It is translated as CASSPIFQRQPQHF.

The chain employs TRBV7-2 and TRBJ1-3; D is undetermined. The germline CDR1 and CDR2 sequences are SGHTA and FQGNSA. The CDR3 loop spans 14 amino acids. The V end was cut by 5 bases, the J end by 2 bases, with 10 bases between. The CDR3 coding sequence is TGTGCCAGCAGCGCGGGGTTGGCTGGAAACACCATATATTTT. Translation gives CASSAGLAGNTIYF.

The chain recombines TRBV5-4 with TRBJ2-7; D might be TRBD1 (7 bases). Germline CDR1 reads SGHNT; CDR2 reads YYREEE (reference sequence). The CDR3 consists of 15 residues. Trimming shortened V by 0 bases and J by 5 bases, and 15 bases separated the two germline ends. CDR3 nucleotide sequence: TGTGCCAGCAGCTTGGCAGGGGGGCCGAGGAACGAGCAGTACTTC. This translates into CASSLAGGPRNEQYF.

This chain uses TRBV28 with TRBJ1-1; D might be TRBD1 (6 bases). The V and J ends lost 4 bases and 0 bases respectively, with 18 bases between them. Germline V CDR1 and CDR2: MDHEN, SYDVKM. The CDR3 is made up of 17 amino acids. This CDR3 reads CASSSRQRGAMNTEAFF. In DNA, the CDR3 is TGTGCCAGCAGTTCACGACAGCGGGGGGCGATGAACACTGAAGCTTTCTTT.

V is TRBV30 and J is TRBJ1-5, with D possibly matching TRBD1 (5 bases). V lost 5 bases and J 0 bases, leaving 14 bases between the germline ends. The germline gives CDR1 GTSNPN, CDR2 SVGIG (reference sequence). There are 15 residues in the CDR3. The CDR3 DNA is TGTGCCTGGTCCGGGGGTGGTCTTAGCAATCAGCCCCAGCATTTT. The encoded protein is CAWSGGGLSNQPQHF.

V is TRBV19 and J is TRBJ1-4; D is unclear. The length of the CDR3 is 15 residues. Germline CDR1 reads LNHDA; CDR2 reads SQIVND (reference sequence). Trimming took 4 bases from V and 3 from J, leaving 12 bases between them. In DNA form, the CDR3 reads TGTGCCAGTAGTACCCGGGTACCGGCTAATGAAAAACTGTTTTTT. Amino acids: CASSTRVPANEKLFF.

The genes are TRBV6-5 and TRBJ2-2; 9 positions match TRBD1. The CDR3 consists of 15 residues. Germline V CDR1 and CDR2: MNHEY, SVGAGI. Unmatched junction bases numbered 9, after V lost 6 bases and J lost 7 bases. The CDR3 here is CASSLRDRVIGELFF. The CDR3 nucleotides are TGTGCCAGCAGCCTCCGGGACAGGGTGATCGGGGAGCTGTTTTTT.

Only a few counts were recorded for this clone. V and J are TRBV12-3 or TRBV12-4 and TRBJ2-7, with D hard to call. With 5 bases removed from V and 3 bases from J, the gap between germline ends came to 11 bases. The CDR3 loop spans 13 amino acids. The CDR3, as DNA: TGTGCCAGCAGTCTTATCCCCGGCTACGAGCAGTACTTC. Protein product: CASSLIPGYEQYF.

The V call is TRBV9, the J call TRBJ2-3, with TRBD1 identical over 9 bases. Germline CDR1 and CDR2: SGDLS and YYNGEE. The V and J ends lost 4 bases and 0 bases, in that order; junction bases with no gene match: 9. This CDR3 has 17 amino acids. DNA for the CDR3: TGTGCCAGCAGCTGGACAGGGGTGATAACAAGCACAGATACGCAGTATTTT. Its protein is CASSWTGVITSTDTQYF.

The genes are TRBV29-1 and TRBJ1-1, with D possibly matching TRBD1 (5 bases). The CDR3 runs 13 residues. V was clipped by 7 bases and J by 1 base, with 13 bases between them. Germline V CDR1 and CDR2: SQVTM, ANQGSEA. This CDR3 reads CSGHRSQNTEAFF. In DNA form, the CDR3 reads TGCAGCGGACACAGGTCACAGAACACTGAAGCTTTCTTT.

The V gene is TRBV23-1, the J gene TRBJ1-2, with TRBD1 matching over 10 bases. TRBV23-1 is identified as an open reading frame with a role that is uncertain. The CDR3 length is 16 residues. The ends lost 10 bases at V and 4 bases at J; junction bases unmatched: 15. The CDR3 sequence is CANPPIDRGHGYGYTF. CDR3 nucleotides: TGCGCCAACCCACCAATTGACAGGGGGCACGGCTATGGCTACACCTTC.

The rearrangement uses TRBV15 and TRBJ2-3, with D uncertain. From germline, CDR1 is LNHNV and CDR2 YYDKDF (reference sequence). The V gene lost 2 bases and the J gene lost 1 base, with 10 bases spanning the gap. This CDR3 comprises 15 residues. The CDR3 DNA sequence: TGTGCCACCAGCAGAAGTACCCGGGGCACAGATACGCAGTATTTT. Translation gives CATSRSTRGTDTQYF. The whole variable domain, filled in from reference TRBV15 and TRBJ2-3, reads DAMVIQNPRYQVTQFGKPVTLSCSQTLNHNVMYWYQQKSSQAPKLLFHYYDKDFNNEADTPDNFQSRRPNTSFCFLDIRSPGLGDTAMYLCATSRSTRGTDTQYFGPGTRLTVL.

The chain recombines TRBV6-5 with TRBJ2-4; TRBD1 matches at 7 bases. Looked up from germline, CDR1 is MNHEY and CDR2 is SVGAGI. This CDR3 contains 15 residues. With 5 bases clipped from V and 4 bases from J, the junction kept 8 bases outside the gene matches. CDR3 residues: CASSNFPGQKNIQYF. The CDR3 DNA sequence: TGTGCCAGCAGTAACTTTCCGGGACAGAAAAACATTCAGTACTTC.

This clone was observed a handful of times. The J gene is TRBJ2-6, the V gene TRBV3-1 (or the pseudogene TRBV3-2); D is ambiguous. The CDR3 is 16 residues long. Germline V gene sequence: CDR1 LGHDT, CDR2 YNNKEL (reference sequence). The V end lost 3 bases, the J end lost 4 bases, and 13 bases lay between the germline ends. This CDR3 reads CASSHGSIAGANVLTF. The CDR3 bases are TGTGCCAGCAGCCATGGGTCTATAGCCGGGGCCAACGTCCTGACTTTC.

The V gene is TRBV19, the J gene TRBJ1-1; D unclear. The CDR3 is 11 residues long. Germline CDR1 reads LNHDA; CDR2 reads SQIVND (reference sequence). V dropped 10 bases and J dropped 3 bases, with 9 bases sitting between them. Here the CDR3 reads CATKADTEAFF. Written as DNA, the CDR3 is TGTGCCACCAAGGCGGACACTGAAGCTTTCTTT.

The rearrangement joins TRBV28 to TRBJ1-3; the D is unclear. The germline gives CDR1 MDHEN, CDR2 SYDVKM. Trimming took 1 base from V and 0 from J, leaving 7 bases between them. The CDR3 length is 15 residues. The CDR3 spells CASSLYRSSGNTIYF. In DNA form, the CDR3 reads TGTGCCAGCAGTTTATACCGGAGCTCTGGAAACACCATATATTTT.